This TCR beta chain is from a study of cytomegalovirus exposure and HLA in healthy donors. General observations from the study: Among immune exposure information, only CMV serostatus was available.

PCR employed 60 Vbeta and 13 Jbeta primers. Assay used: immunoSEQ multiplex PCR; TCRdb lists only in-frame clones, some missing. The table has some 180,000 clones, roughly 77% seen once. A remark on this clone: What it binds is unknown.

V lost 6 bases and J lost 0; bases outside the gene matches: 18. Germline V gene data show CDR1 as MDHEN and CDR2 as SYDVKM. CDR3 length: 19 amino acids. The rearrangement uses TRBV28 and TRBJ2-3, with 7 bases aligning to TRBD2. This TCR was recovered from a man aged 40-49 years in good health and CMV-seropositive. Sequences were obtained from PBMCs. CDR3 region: CASSSPPSGTRTSTDTQYF. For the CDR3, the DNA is TGTGCCAGCAGCTCCCCCCCCAGCGGGACCAGAACAAGCACAGATACGCAGTATTTT. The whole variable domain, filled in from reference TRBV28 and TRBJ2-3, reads DVKVTQSSRYLVKRTGEKVFLECVQDMDHENMFWYRQDPGLGLRLIYFSYDVKMKEKGDIPEGYSVSREKKERFSLILESASTNQTSMYLCASSSPPSGTRTSTDTQYFGPGTRLTVL.